The next 12 T cell receptor beta chains were all read from a single sample in a study of beta chain features in type 1 diabetes. General study findings and limits: There was a moderate but significant shortening of TCRB CDR3s in all four CD4+ subsets of Type 1 diabetes patients.

These receptors are not linked to any known antigen. cDNA synthesis used the whole RNA isolate, giving expressed TCRB sequences. Repertoires were generated with immunoSEQ multiplex PCR, while TCRdb's copy carries only in-frame clones and drops some. The sample has 93,000 or so clones, over 25% seen once; the top ten hold under 0.55%. The sample comprised central memory CD4+ T cells from blood. The receptors here all came from a woman between 18 and 30 years old with type 1 diabetes.

In its sample, this clone was seen many times. This CDR3 reads CASSLRLGGEAGELFF. In DNA form, the CDR3 reads TGTGCCAGCAGCCTGCGTTTGGGAGGTGAAGCCGGGGAGCTGTTTTTT. This chain connects TRBV5-4 to TRBJ2-2, with a weak D call TRBD2 (6 bases). Germline V gene sequence: CDR1 SGHNT, CDR2 YYREEE (reference sequence). This CDR3 contains 16 residues. The V end lost 4 bases, the J end lost 6 bases, and 19 bases lay between the germline ends. The complete variable domain, with remaining parts taken from reference TRBV5-4 and TRBJ2-2, reads ETGVTQSPTHLIKTRGQQVTLRCSSQSGHNTVSWYQQALGQGPQFIFQYYREEENGRGNFPPRFSGLQFPNYSSELNVNALELDDSALYLCASSLRLGGEAGELFFGEGSRLTVL.

This chain links TRBV7-8 with TRBJ2-7; 11 nucleotides align to TRBD2. The CDR3 has 15 amino acids. V gave up 6 bases and J gave up 0 bases; unmatched junction bases: 4. Germline V gene sequence: CDR1 SGHVS, CDR2 FQNEAQ. The CDR3 nucleotides are TGTGCCAGCAGAGCTAGCGGGAGGAGCTCCTACGAGCAGTACGTC. Amino acid sequence: CASRASGRSSYEQYV.

The chain recombines TRBV11-3 with TRBJ1-5, with no clear D. The CDR3 sequence is 12 residues long. Trimming took 3 bases from V and 2 from J, leaving 2 bases between them. Germline CDR1 reads SGHNT; CDR2 reads YENEEA. In nucleotides, the CDR3 is TGTGCCAGCAGCTTCGGCAATCAGCCCCAGCATTTT. It codes for CASSFGNQPQHF. The full variable domain, with the rest looked up from reference TRBV11-3 and TRBJ1-5, is EAGVVQSPRYKIIEKKQPVAFWCNPISGHNTLYWYLQNLGQGPELLIRYENEEAVDDSQLPKDRFSAERLKGVDSTLKIQPAELGDSAVYLCASSFGNQPQHFGDGTRLSIL.

J is TRBJ2-2 and V is TRBV4-3, with TRBD1 matching 7 bases. Losses at the gene ends were 0 bases for V and 7 bases for J; bases not matched to a gene: 14. Germline V gives CDR1 LGHNA, CDR2 YSLEER. There are 18 residues in the CDR3. This CDR3 reads CASSQDNPPRTGSGELFF. The CDR3 nucleotides read TGCGCCAGCAGCCAAGATAATCCCCCCCGGACAGGCAGCGGGGAGCTGTTTTTT.

The V gene is TRBV11-2, the J gene TRBJ2-1, with D tentatively TRBD2 (6 bases). Germline V gene data show CDR1 as SGHAT and CDR2 as FQNNGV. This CDR3 region has 17 residues. The V end lost 9 bases, the J end lost 8 bases, and 29 bases lay between the germline ends. The DNA of the CDR3 is TGTGCCAGTCGGCGACTTGTGGGGGACTCGGGCTGGGATGAGCAGTTCTTC. Translation gives CASRRLVGDSGWDEQFF.

This clone has just a few counts. The rearrangement joins TRBV5-4 to TRBJ2-5; 15 positions match TRBD2. The end of the DNA is better explained by TRBJ2-7, so the J call may be wrong. Germline lookup yields CDR1 SGHNT and CDR2 YYREEE (reference sequence). CDR3 size: 16 residues. In DNA form, the CDR3 reads TGTGCCAGCAGCGTCGCCGGGACTAGCGGGGGGTACGAGCAGTACTTC. Translating it yields CASSVAGTSGGYEQYF.

The CDR3 nucleotides are TGTGCCAGCAGTTACTCGCTCAGGGGCCAAGGGGAGCAGTACTTC. Translated: CASSYSLRGQGEQYF. V gene TRBV6-5 combines with J gene TRBJ2-7, with a tentative D call TRBD1 (6 bases). The CDR3 contains 15 residues. Germline CDR1 MNHEY, CDR2 SVGAGI. The V and J ends lost 0 bases and 7 bases respectively, with 16 bases between them.

This clone was recorded a few times. V is TRBV9 and J is TRBJ1-1; 8 bases align to TRBD1. The V gene's germline CDR1 is SGDLS and CDR2 YYNGEE. This CDR3 contains 15 residues. The V and J ends lost 2 bases and 1 base, in that order; junction bases with no gene match: 4. CDR3 residues: CASSVLGTGNTEAFF. The CDR3 DNA reads as TGTGCCAGCAGCGTCCTTGGGACAGGGAACACTGAAGCTTTCTTT. Looking up the rest from reference TRBV9 and TRBJ1-1 gives the full variable domain: DSGVTQTPKHLITATGQRVTLRCSPRSGDLSVYWYQQSLDQGLQFLIQYYNGEERAKGNILERFSAQQFPDLHSELNLSSLELGDSALYFCASSVLGTGNTEAFFGQGTRLTVV.

V usage is TRBV7-9 and J usage is TRBJ1-5; D is ambiguous. The CDR3 is 12 residues long. V lost 8 bases, J lost 9 bases, and 14 bases lay in between. Germline V lookup: CDR1 SEHNR, CDR2 FQNEAQ (reference sequence). The DNA of the CDR3 is TGTGCCAGCTCTGATTCTCGGGGGCCCCAGCATTTT. Its protein is CASSDSRGPQHF.

This clone was seen a handful of times. DNA of the CDR3: TGTGCCAGTAGTATAGGAATCGGAGACCGCTCCTACAATGAGCAGTTCTTC. Translating it yields CASSIGIGDRSYNEQFF. The V and J genes are TRBV19 and TRBJ2-1; D is unresolved. This CDR3 is built from 17 residues. Germline V lookup: CDR1 LNHDA, CDR2 SQIVND (reference sequence). Deletions cut 1 base from V and 0 bases from J, with 13 bases between.

The chain recombines TRBV4-1 with TRBJ1-1, with D tentatively TRBD1 (5 bases). This CDR3 is 15 amino acids long. Germline V gene sequence: CDR1 MGHRA, CDR2 YSYEKL. V lost 6 bases, J lost 0 bases, and 14 bases lay in between. The CDR3 DNA sequence: TGCGCCAGCAGTGATGTCGGGGGGATGAACACTGAAGCTTTCTTT. This encodes CASSDVGGMNTEAFF.

A few counts support this clone. V gene TRBV28 combines with J gene TRBJ1-4, with D perhaps TRBD1 (5 bases). The CDR3 extends over 15 amino acids. Germline values: CDR1 MDHEN, CDR2 SYDVKM. Trimming pared 4 bases from V and 4 bases from J, leaving 13 bases between. CDR3 loop: CASSSPGGGNEKLFF. The CDR3 coding sequence is TGTGCCAGCAGTTCCCCGGGGGGAGGTAATGAAAAACTGTTTTTT.